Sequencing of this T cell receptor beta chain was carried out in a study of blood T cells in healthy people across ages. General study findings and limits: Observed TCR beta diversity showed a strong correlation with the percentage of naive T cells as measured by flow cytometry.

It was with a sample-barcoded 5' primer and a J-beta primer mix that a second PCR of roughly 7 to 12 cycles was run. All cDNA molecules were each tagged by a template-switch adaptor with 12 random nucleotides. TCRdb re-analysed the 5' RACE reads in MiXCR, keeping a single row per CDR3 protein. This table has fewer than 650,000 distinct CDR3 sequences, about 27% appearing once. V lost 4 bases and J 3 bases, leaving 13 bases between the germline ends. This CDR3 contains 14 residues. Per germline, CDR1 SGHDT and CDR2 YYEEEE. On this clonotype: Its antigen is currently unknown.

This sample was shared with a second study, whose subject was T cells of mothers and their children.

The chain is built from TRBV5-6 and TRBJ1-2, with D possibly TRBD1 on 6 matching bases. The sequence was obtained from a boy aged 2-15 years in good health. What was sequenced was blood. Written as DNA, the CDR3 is TGTGCCAGCAGCGAACGAACAGGGTACTATGGCTACACCTTC. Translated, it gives CASSERTGYYGYTF.